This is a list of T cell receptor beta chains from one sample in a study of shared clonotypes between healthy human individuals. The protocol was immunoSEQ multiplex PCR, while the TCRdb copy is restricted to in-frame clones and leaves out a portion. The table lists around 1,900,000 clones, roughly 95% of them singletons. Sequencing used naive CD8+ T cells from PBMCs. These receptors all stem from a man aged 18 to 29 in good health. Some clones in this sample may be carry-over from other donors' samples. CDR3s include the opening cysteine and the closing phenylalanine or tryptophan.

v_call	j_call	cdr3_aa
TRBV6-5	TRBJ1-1	CASSYSGRMNTEAFF
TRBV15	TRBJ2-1	CATSRERPGLIVGNEQFF
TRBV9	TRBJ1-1	CASSVGGQGRGTEAFF
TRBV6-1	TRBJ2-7	CASVPTQGGHEQYF
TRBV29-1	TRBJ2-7	CSVEDGGDEQYF
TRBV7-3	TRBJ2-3	CASSSRTGFPGTDTQYF
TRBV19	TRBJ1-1	CDFGTANTEAFF
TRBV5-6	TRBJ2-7	CASSFGFEQYF
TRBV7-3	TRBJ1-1	CASSSLQQGPRTEAFF
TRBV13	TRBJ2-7	CASSLVSGPLYEQYF
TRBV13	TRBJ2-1	CASSTRDSYNEQFF
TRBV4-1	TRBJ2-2	CASSQRQGPGELFF
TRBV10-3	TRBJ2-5	CAISESGHLQETQYF
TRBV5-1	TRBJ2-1	CASSLGRQDNEQFF
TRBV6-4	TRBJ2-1	CASRRKAGREDEQFF
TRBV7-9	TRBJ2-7	CASSSAPLSIVGEQYF
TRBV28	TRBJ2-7	CASSRAGFSDEQYF
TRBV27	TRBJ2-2	CASGEVLTGELFF
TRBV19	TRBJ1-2	CASIEARGAGYTF
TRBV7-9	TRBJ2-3	CASSATGGVTDTQYF
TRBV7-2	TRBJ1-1	CASSLDRFEAFF
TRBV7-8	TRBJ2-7	CASSSRDRVYEQYF
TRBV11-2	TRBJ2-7	CASSLLAEYYEQYF
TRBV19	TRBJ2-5	CASSIDRLSGTQYF
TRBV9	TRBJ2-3	CASSVPREGDRADTQYF
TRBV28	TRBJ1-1	CASALRGGNTEAFF
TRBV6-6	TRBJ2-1	CASSFGQKGFF
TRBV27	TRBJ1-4	CASSLFSGTSLSNEKLFF
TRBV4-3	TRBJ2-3	CASSQGWQPTDTQYF
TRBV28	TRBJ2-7	CASSFGTSGYEQYF
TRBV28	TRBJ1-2	CASSLWLQNYGYTF
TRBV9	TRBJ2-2	CASSGSGTNTGELFF
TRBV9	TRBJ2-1	CASSLRDRVLDEQFF
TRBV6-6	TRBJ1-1	CASSTGVPEAFF
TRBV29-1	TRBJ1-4	CSVRGGEKLFF
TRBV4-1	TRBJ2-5	CASSPLGQETQYF
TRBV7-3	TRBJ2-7	CASSLAAGGGEQYF
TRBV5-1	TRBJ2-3	CASSPSTRTGGLGTQYF